These 3 T cell receptor beta chains share one sample of origin, sequenced in a study of beta chain features in type 1 diabetes (dated by TCRdb to 2017 to 2018). Overall results and qualifications from the work: A moderate but significant shortening of TCRB CDR3 length was observed in type 1 diabetes patients in all four CD4+ subsets.

The protocol used for the library was the immunoSEQ multiplex PCR assay. The entire amount of isolated RNA was reverse transcribed using the High Capacity cDNA Reverse Transcription Kit, so the sequenced TCRB transcripts were expressed ones. TCRdb took this table from immuneACCESS and kept in-frame rearrangements with V and J called. Such tables lack part of the clones; where checked against another copy, unresolved V genes explain under half of the gap, and the rest is unexplained. Present in this sample are about 370,000 clones, 9.6% of which were seen just once. The ten largest clones capture less than 0.65% of the sample. These TCRs' antigens remain unknown. The sequencing sample was made of central memory CD4+ T cells from blood. The receptor set was obtained from a young man with type 1 diabetes.

This clone was found many times. The V gene is TRBV6-6, the J gene TRBJ2-2, with 8 bases that match TRBD1. The trim removed 6 bases at V and 4 bases at J, leaving 4 bases unmatched. The V gene's germline CDR1 is MNHNY and CDR2 SVGAGI (reference sequence). The CDR3 is made up of 14 amino acids. The CDR3 is CASRDRAATGELFF. For the CDR3, the DNA is TGTGCCAGCAGGGACAGGGCAGCCACCGGGGAGCTGTTTTTT.

This clone has just a few counts. The rearrangement links TRBV28 to TRBJ1-4, with D maybe TRBD1 (6 bases). The CDR3 extends over 12 amino acids. V dropped 10 bases and J dropped 8 bases, with 14 bases sitting between them. Germline assignment: CDR1 MDHEN and CDR2 SYDVKM. CDR3 in amino acids: CATTGTREKLFF. Written as DNA, the CDR3 is TGTGCCACAACGGGGACAAGGGAAAAACTGTTTTTT.

This clone was seen a handful of times. J is TRBJ2-5 and V is TRBV19; no firm D call. Trimming cost V 4 bases and J 2 bases, with 14 bases left between them. This CDR3 contains 15 residues. CDR1 and CDR2 (germline): LNHDA, SQIVND (reference sequence). The CDR3 protein is CASSKGLTIQETQYF. In DNA, the CDR3 is TGTGCCAGTAGTAAAGGTTTAACGATTCAAGAGACCCAGTACTTC.